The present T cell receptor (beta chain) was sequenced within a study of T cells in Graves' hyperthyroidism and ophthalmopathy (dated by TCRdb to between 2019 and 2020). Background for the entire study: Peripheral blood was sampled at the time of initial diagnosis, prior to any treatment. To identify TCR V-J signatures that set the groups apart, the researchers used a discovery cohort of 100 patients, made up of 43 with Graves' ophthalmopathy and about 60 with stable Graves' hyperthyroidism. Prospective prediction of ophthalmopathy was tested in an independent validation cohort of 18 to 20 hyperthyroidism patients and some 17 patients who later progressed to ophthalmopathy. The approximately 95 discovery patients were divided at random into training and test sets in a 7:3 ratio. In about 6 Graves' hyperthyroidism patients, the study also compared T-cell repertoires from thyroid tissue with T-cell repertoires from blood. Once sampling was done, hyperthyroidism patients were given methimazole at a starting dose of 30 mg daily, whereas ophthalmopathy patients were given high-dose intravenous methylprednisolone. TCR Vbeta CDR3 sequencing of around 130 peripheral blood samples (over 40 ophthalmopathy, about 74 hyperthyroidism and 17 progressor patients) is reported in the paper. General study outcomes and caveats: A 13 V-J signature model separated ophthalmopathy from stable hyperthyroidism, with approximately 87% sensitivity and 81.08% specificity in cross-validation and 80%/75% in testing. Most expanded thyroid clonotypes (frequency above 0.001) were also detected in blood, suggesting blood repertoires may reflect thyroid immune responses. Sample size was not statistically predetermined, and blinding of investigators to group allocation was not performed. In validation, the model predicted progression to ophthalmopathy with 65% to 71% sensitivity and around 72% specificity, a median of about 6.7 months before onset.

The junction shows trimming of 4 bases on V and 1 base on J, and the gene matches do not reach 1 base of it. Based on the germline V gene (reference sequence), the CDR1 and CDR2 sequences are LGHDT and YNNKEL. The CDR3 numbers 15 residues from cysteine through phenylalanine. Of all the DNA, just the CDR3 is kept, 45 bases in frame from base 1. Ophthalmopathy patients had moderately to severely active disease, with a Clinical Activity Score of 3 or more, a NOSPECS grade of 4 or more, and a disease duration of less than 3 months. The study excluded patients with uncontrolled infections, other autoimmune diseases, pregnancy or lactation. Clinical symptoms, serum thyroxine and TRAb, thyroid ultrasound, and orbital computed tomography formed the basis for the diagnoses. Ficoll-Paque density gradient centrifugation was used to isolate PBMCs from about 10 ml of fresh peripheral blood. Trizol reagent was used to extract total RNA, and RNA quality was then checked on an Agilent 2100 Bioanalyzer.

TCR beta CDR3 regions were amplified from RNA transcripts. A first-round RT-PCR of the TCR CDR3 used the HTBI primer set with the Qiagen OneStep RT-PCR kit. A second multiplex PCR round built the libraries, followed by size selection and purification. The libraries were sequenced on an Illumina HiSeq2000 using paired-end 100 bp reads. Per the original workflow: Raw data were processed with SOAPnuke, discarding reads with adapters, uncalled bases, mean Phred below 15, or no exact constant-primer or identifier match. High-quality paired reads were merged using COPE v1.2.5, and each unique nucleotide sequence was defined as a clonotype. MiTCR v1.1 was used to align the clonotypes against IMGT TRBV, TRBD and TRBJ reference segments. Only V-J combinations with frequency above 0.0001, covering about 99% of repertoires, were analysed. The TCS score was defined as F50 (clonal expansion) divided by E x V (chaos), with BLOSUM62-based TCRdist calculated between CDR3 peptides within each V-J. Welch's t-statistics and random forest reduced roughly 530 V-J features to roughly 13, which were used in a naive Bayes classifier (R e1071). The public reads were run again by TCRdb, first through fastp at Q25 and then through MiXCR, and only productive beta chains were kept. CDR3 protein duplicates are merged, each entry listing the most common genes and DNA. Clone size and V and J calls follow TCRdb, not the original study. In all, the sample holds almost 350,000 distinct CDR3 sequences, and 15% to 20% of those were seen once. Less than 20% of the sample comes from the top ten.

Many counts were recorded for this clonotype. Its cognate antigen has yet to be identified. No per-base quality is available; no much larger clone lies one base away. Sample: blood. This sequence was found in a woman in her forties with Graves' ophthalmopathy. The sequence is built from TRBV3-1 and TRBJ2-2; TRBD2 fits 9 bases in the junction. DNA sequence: TGTGCCAGCAGCCCACTAGCGGGGAACACCGGGGAGCTGTTTTTT. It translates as CASSPLAGNTGELFF. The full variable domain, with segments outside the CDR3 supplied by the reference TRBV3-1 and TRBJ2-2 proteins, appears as DTAVSQTPKYLVTQMGNDKSIKCEQNLGHDTMYWYKQDSKKFLKIMFSYNNKELIINETVPNRFSPKSPDKAHLNLHINSLELGDSAVYFCASSPLAGNTGELFFGEGSRLTVL.